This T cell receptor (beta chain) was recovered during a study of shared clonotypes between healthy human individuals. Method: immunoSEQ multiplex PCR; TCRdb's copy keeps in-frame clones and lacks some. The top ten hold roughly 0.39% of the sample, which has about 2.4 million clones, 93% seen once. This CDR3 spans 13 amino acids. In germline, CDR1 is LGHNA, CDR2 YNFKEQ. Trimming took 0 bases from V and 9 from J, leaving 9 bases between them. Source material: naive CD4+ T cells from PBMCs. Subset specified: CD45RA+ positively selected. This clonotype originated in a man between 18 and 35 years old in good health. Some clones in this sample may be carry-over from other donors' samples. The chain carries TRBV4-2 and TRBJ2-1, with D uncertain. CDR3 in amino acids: CASSQDRRAEQFF. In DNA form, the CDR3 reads TGTGCCAGCAGCCAAGATCGCCGCGCTGAGCAGTTCTTC.